Listed below are T cell receptor beta chains from one sample, sequenced in a study of lymphopenia after photon versus proton radiotherapy. Here immunoSEQ multiplex PCR was the method, and the copy in TCRdb shows in-frame clones only, minus some. Here the sample spans under 70,000 clones, just under 95% being singletons. The sequencing used peripheral blood, collected from a patient treated with photon-based radiotherapy. These receptors originate from a woman in her 40s with cholangiocarcinoma. The CDR3 runs from the conserved cysteine through the conserved F or W.

J gene	V gene	CDR3 protein
TRBJ2-3	TRBV9	CASSVGSENTDTQYF
TRBJ1-2	TRBV10-2	CASTGQDPSYTF
TRBJ2-7	TRBV28	CASSSMTSGQVGGIKQYF
TRBJ2-3	TRBV9	CASSVDPGTSEFTDTQYF
TRBJ1-1	TRBV28	CASSQKGGDTEAFF
TRBJ2-6	TRBV5-1	CASSSGQPELGANVLTF
TRBJ2-2	TRBV19	CASSTAGSRTGELFF
TRBJ2-7	TRBV28	CASLTSGRSGEQYF
TRBJ1-3	TRBV10-3	CATETGNTIYF
TRBJ1-6	TRBV10-3	CAISITGGQRHSPLHF
TRBJ2-2	TRBV6-4	CASSEYSLTGELFF
TRBJ2-7	TRBV5-4	CASRRTGQSGEQYF
TRBJ2-7	TRBV5-5	CASSLSRTSYEQYF
TRBJ1-1	TRBV18	CATKVGGANTEAFF
TRBJ1-5	TRBV9	CASSVNGNQPQHF
TRBJ1-1	TRBV25-1	CASSPAVPSTEAFF
TRBJ1-6	TRBV6-6	CASRRTGRNSPLHF
TRBJ1-2	TRBV5-4	CASSLPDRVYGYTF
TRBJ2-1	TRBV5-4	CASSLPGVEQFF
TRBJ1-1	TRBV5-5	CASSFTGTAANTEAFF
TRBJ2-3	TRBV2	CALNPGLADTDTQYF
TRBJ1-3	TRBV5-6	CASSLRGSGNTIYF
TRBJ1-2	TRBV5-1	CASSSGQTILGYTF
TRBJ1-5	TRBV23-1	CASSQTCSTSNQPQHF
TRBJ2-6	TRBV7-2	CASSFTVITSGANVLTF
TRBJ2-1	TRBV6-1	CASSLTTIGNEQFF
TRBJ1-4	TRBV7-9	CASSLGDEKLFF
TRBJ2-1	TRBV19	CASSFVPSGRVEQFF
TRBJ1-1	TRBV7-9	CASSALGRLNTEAFF
TRBJ1-3	TRBV7-7	CASSTSSGNTIYF
TRBJ1-1	TRBV5-1	CASSSNTGGSTEAFF
TRBJ2-7	TRBV18	CASSPDTSSYEQYF
TRBJ1-1	TRBV6-5	CASWENTEAFF
TRBJ1-2	TRBV6-5	CASRHSTTNYGYTF
TRBJ2-7	TRBV7-9	CASSSGAGEGEQYF
TRBJ1-4	TRBV6-1	CASSESSANEKLFF
TRBJ1-1	TRBV4-2	CASSHLDGNTEAFF
TRBJ1-2	TRBV4-3	CASSHGSLGGYTF
TRBJ2-7	TRBV11-2	CASSFGTSGFYEQYF
TRBJ1-1	TRBV27	CASSFSGGTEAFF
TRBJ1-4	TRBV6-5	CASSYGRNEKLFF
TRBJ2-3	TRBV11-3	CASSLSYGDTQYF
TRBJ2-7	TRBV6-6	CASKGDSSYEQYF
TRBJ2-3	TRBV30	CAWSQQGNLDTQYF
TRBJ2-5	TRBV10-3	CAISDPTSGSGETQYF
TRBJ1-4	TRBV5-5	CASSQGQGISEKLFF
TRBJ2-7	TRBV14	CASSHRRALSAEQYF
TRBJ1-5	TRBV27	CASSRGSNQPQHF
TRBJ2-7	TRBV19	CASSKSGLSYEQYF
TRBJ2-2	TRBV18	CASSPPSGQGGAGELFF
TRBJ1-1	TRBV6-1	CASSAGGRNTEAFF
TRBJ2-2	TRBV10-2	CASSERPGVSRFGELFF
TRBJ2-5	TRBV29-1	CSVEVSKETQYF
TRBJ2-7	TRBV5-1	CASSQNVGYRSYEQYF
TRBJ1-2	TRBV5-8	CASSTAVIGGLHYGYTF
TRBJ1-1	TRBV9	CASSVLSGDGTEAFF